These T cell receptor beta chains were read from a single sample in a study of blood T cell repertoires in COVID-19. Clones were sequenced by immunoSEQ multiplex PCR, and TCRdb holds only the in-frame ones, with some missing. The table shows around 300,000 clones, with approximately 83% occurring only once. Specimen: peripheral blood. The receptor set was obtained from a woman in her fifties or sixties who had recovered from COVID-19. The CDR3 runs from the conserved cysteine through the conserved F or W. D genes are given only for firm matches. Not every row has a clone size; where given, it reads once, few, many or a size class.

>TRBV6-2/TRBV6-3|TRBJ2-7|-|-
CASSPPLRGPSYEQYF
TGTGCCAGCAGCCCTCCCCTACGCGGGCCGTCCTACGAGCAGTACTTC
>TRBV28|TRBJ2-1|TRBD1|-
CASKLPGQGRNEQFF
TGTGCCAGCAAACTACCGGGACAGGGACGTAATGAGCAGTTCTTC
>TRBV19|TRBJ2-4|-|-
CASSIHKGQKTKNIQYF
TGTGCCAGTAGTATTCATAAAGGACAGAAAACCAAAAACATTCAGTACTTC
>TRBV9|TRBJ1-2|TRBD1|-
CASSRGQGEGYTF
TGTGCCAGCAGCCGAGGACAGGGGGAAGGCTACACCTTC
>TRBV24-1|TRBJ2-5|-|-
CATSDPSAGIETQYF
TGTGCCACCAGTGATCCGAGTGCGGGGATCGAGACCCAGTACTTC
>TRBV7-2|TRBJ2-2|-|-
CASSLVIGDITGELFF
TGTGCCAGCAGCTTAGTTATCGGGGACATCACCGGGGAGCTGTTTTTT
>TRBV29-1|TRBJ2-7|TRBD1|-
CSVDGTDYEQYF
TGCAGCGTTGATGGGACAGACTACGAGCAGTACTTC
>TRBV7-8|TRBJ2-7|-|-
CASSETRRVEQYF
TGTGCCAGCAGCGAGACACGGAGGGTCGAGCAGTACTTC
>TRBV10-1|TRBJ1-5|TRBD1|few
CASSEETGVGQPQHF
TGCGCCAGCAGTGAGGAAACAGGGGTTGGACAGCCCCAGCATTTT
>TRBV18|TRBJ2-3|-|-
CASSPLEASEALDTQYF
TGTGCCAGCTCACCATTAGAGGCTAGCGAGGCCTTAGATACGCAGTATTTT
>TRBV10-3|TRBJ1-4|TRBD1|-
CAISGTRTGGAATNEKLFF
TGTGCCATCAGTGGGACTCGGACAGGGGGCGCCGCAACTAATGAAAAACTGTTTTTT
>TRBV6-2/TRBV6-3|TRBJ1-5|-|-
CASSPQADQPQHF
TGTGCCAGCAGCCCACAGGCGGATCAGCCCCAGCATTTT
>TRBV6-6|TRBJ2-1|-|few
CASSTSLYNEQFF
TGTGCCAGCAGCACTAGCCTATACAATGAGCAGTTCTTC
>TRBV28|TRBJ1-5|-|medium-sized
CASKISREYQPQHF
TGTGCCAGCAAGATCTCAAGGGAGTATCAGCCCCAGCATTTT
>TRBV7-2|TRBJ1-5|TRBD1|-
CASTEQGAEPQHF
TGTGCCAGCACCGAACAGGGGGCAGAGCCCCAGCATTTT
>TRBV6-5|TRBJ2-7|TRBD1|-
CASNNRGQGAWEQYF
TGTGCCAGCAATAACCGGGGACAGGGGGCCTGGGAGCAGTACTTC
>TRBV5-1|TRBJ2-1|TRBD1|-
CASSSTGASYNEQFF
TGCGCCAGCAGCTCGACAGGGGCCTCTTACAATGAGCAGTTCTTC
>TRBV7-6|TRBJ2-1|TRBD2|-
CASSLAESSYNEQFF
TGTGCCAGCAGTCTAGCGGAGAGCTCCTACAATGAGCAGTTCTTC
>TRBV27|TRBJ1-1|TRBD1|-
CASSQQGGNTEAFF
TGTGCCAGCAGTCAACAGGGGGGGAACACTGAAGCTTTCTTT
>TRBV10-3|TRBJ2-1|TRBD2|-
CAIRDGAGGYNEQFF
TGTGCCATCAGAGATGGAGCGGGGGGCTACAATGAGCAGTTCTTC
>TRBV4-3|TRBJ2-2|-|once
CASSRHGANTGELFF
TGCGCCAGCAGCCGCCACGGAGCGAACACCGGGGAGCTGTTTTTT
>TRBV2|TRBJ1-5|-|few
CASTPLGGTNQPQHF
TGTGCCAGCACCCCTTTAGGGGGAACCAATCAGCCCCAGCATTTT
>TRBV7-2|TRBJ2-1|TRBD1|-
CASSYGQGLTYNEQFF
TGTGCCAGCAGCTACGGACAGGGCCTTACCTACAATGAGCAGTTCTTC
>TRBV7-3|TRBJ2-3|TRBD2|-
CASSLKLAGTDTQYF
TGTGCCAGCAGCTTAAAACTAGCGGGTACAGATACGCAGTATTTT
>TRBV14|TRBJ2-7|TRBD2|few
CASSQRRTSGGMDEQYF
TGTGCCAGCAGCCAAAGGAGGACTAGCGGGGGGATGGACGAGCAGTACTTC
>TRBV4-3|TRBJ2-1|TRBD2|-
CASSQGGGAREQFF
TGCGCCAGCAGCCAAGGCGGGGGGGCTCGCGAGCAGTTCTTC
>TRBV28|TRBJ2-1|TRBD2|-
CASSSPSGGSYNEQFF
TGTGCCAGCAGCTCCCCTAGCGGGGGCTCCTACAATGAGCAGTTCTTC
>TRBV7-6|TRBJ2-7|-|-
CASTTSGEQYF
TGTGCCAGCACCACGTCAGGCGAGCAGTACTTC
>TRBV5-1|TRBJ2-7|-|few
CASSSQGGLASYEQYF
TGCGCCAGCAGCTCACAGGGCGGGCTAGCTTCCTACGAGCAGTACTTC
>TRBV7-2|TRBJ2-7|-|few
CASSPRGYEQYF
TGTGCCAGCAGCCCCCGGGGCTACGAGCAGTACTTC
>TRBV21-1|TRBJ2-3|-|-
CASINRGSTDTQYF
TGTGCCAGCATTAACAGGGGTAGCACAGATACGCAGTATTTT
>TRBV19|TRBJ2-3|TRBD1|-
CASREPGTGCTSSTDTQYF
TGTGCCAGTAGGGAGCCCGGGACAGGCTGTACCTCTAGCACAGATACGCAGTATTTT
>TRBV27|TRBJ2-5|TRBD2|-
CASRSGLAGVETQYF
TGTGCCAGCAGGTCGGGACTAGCGGGAGTAGAGACCCAGTACTTC
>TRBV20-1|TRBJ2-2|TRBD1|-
CSASSGTGETGELFF
TGCAGTGCTAGTTCCGGGACAGGGGAAACCGGGGAGCTGTTTTTT
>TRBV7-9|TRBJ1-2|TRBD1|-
CASSSGQGGYGYTF
TGTGCCAGCAGCTCCGGACAGGGTGGTTATGGCTACACCTTC
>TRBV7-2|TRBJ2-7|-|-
CASSLASGVVGEQYF
TGTGCCAGCAGCTTAGCGTCGGGGGTCGTAGGGGAGCAGTACTTC
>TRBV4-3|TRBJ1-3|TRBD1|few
CASSRDRASGNTIYF
TGCGCCAGCAGCCGTGACAGGGCCTCTGGAAACACCATATATTTT
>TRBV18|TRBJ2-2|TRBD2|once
CASSPGLAGVTGELFF
TGTGCCAGCTCACCAGGGCTAGCGGGAGTTACCGGGGAGCTGTTTTTT
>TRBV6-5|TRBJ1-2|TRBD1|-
CASSYTTGWVGYTF
TGTGCCAGCAGTTATACGACAGGGTGGGTTGGCTACACCTTC
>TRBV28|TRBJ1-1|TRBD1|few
CGTRDRASVGEAFF
TGTGGGACCCGAGACAGGGCCTCCGTGGGTGAAGCTTTCTTT
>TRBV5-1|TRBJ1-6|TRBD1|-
CASSLLQGFNSPLHF
TGCGCCAGCAGCTTACTACAGGGGTTTAATTCACCCCTCCACTTT
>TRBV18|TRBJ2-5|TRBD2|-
CASSPAGTSVPETQYF
TGTGCCAGCTCACCCGCCGGGACTAGCGTACCAGAGACCCAGTACTTC
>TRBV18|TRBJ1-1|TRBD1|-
CASSRTGFGSMNTEAFF
TGTGCCAGCTCGCGGACAGGGTTTGGGAGTATGAACACTGAAGCTTTCTTT
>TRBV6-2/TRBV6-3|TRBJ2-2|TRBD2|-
CASSWGRSGRSTGELFF
TGTGCCAGCAGTTGGGGGCGCAGCGGGAGATCCACCGGGGAGCTGTTTTTT
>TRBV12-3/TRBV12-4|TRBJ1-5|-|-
CASRQGVNQPQHF
TGTGCCAGCAGACAGGGAGTCAATCAGCCCCAGCATTTT
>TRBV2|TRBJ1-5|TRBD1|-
CASSEESRGSQPQHF
TGTGCCAGCAGTGAAGAAAGCAGGGGGTCTCAGCCCCAGCATTTT
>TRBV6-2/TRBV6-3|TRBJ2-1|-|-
CASSYLFLETYNEQFF
TGTGCCAGCAGTTACCTTTTCCTAGAGACTTACAATGAGCAGTTCTTC
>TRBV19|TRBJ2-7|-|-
CASSIDAAYEQYF
TGTGCCAGTAGTATAGATGCGGCCTACGAGCAGTACTTC
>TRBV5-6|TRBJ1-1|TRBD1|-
CASSLLRQGTVAEAFF
TGTGCCAGCAGCTTATTGAGACAGGGTACGGTGGCTGAAGCTTTCTTT
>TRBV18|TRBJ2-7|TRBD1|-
CASSLRTGGAGEQYF
TGTGCCAGCTCACTCCGGACAGGGGGTGCGGGTGAGCAGTACTTC
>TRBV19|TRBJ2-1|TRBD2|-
CASGRWAGGTNEQFF
TGTGCCAGTGGGAGGTGGGCGGGGGGTACAAATGAGCAGTTCTTC
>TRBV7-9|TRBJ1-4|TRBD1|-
CASSSWTGIQEKLFF
TGTGCCAGCAGCTCATGGACAGGGATACAAGAAAAACTGTTTTTT
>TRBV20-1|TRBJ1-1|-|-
CSASRYEAFF
TGCAGTGCTAGTCGGTATGAAGCTTTCTTT
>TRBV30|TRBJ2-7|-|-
CAWSGGGAGVTRTYEQYF
TGTGCCTGGAGTGGGGGAGGAGCGGGCGTTACCAGGACCTACGAGCAGTACTTC
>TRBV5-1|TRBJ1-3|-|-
CASSLLAGSGNTIYF
TGCGCCAGCAGCTTGTTGGCCGGGAGTGGAAACACCATATATTTT